This TCR beta chain was recovered during a study of T cells in Graves' hyperthyroidism and ophthalmopathy. On the study more broadly: At initial diagnosis, before any treatment had begun, peripheral blood was obtained.

Study-wide results and limits: Clonotypes that were expanded in thyroid above 0.001 mostly appeared in blood too. Ophthalmopathy was distinguished from stable hyperthyroidism by 13 V-J signatures.

The CDR3 covers 20 residues. V lost 5 bases and J 2 bases, leaving 29 bases between the germline ends. At least ten counts were recorded for this clonotype. Its antigen is undetermined. RNA transcripts served as the template for amplifying TCR beta CDR3 regions. A first-round RT-PCR of the TCR CDR3 used the HTBI primer set. TCRdb fed the multiplex PCR reads into MiXCR, producing one record per CDR3 protein. The data show around 450,000 distinct CDR3 sequences, roughly 14% seen once. This chain joins TRBV12-3 or TRBV12-4 and TRBJ2-3; D is possibly TRBD2 (6 bases). This clonotype was obtained from a woman aged 18 to 35 with Graves' hyperthyroidism. The sequenced material came from blood. CDR3 amino acids: CASSTWDATQGLPATDTQYF. The CDR3 DNA reads TGTGCCAGCAGTACCTGGGACGCGACCCAAGGACTACCCGCCACAGATACGCAGTATTTT.